This TCR beta chain was profiled in a study of control samples from healthy donors and cancer patients. Trimming took 3 bases from V and 3 from J, leaving 8 bases between them. The CDR3 is 13 amino acids. CDR1 is LNHDA, CDR2 SQIVND, per germline (reference sequence). This clone came up once. Assay: immunoSEQ multiplex PCR; the TCRdb copy retains only in-frame clones and omits some. The table shows 150,000 to 200,000 clones, with roughly 94% occurring only once. This clonotype was obtained from a man aged 60 to 75 with colorectal cancer. The rearrangement links TRBV19 to TRBJ1-2; the D is unclear. The sequencing input was PBMCs. DNA of the CDR3: TGTGCCAGTAGTATGGACGGGGACTATGGCTACACCTTC. As protein: CASSMDGDYGYTF.